Listed here are 24 T cell receptor beta chains from one sample, sequenced in a study of CD8+ T cells in alopecia areata. Extraction and reverse transcription of RNA yielded cDNA as the sequencing template. Libraries were prepared by immunoSEQ multiplex PCR; TCRdb keeps only in-frame clonotypes and omits some of them. Seen here are roughly 190,000 clones, 55% to 70% observed once, and the top ten hold approximately 0.7%. As to treatment: oral pan-JAK inhibitor, 5-10 mg twice daily. Sequences were derived from CD4+ T cells sorted from blood, sampled at week 4, from a patient treated with tofacitinib. All receptors derive from a human donor with alopecia areata.

The V and J genes are TRBV6-5 and TRBJ2-5, with a tentative D call TRBD1 (8 bases). The CDR3 has 13 amino acids. Trimming took off 6 bases at V and 7 bases at J, with 15 bases between the two ends. The germline CDR1 and CDR2 sequences are MNHEY and SVGAGI. This CDR3 reads CASSTTGEGTQYF. CDR3 DNA: TGTGCCAGCAGCACGACAGGGGAGGGGACCCAGTACTTC.

V and J are TRBV30 and TRBJ2-7; 9 positions agree with TRBD2. V was clipped by 4 bases and J by 2 bases; unmatched bases: 0. CDR1 GTSNPN and CDR2 SVGIG come from the germline V gene (reference sequence). The CDR3 covers 12 residues. CDR3 DNA sequence: TGTGCCTGGACTAGCGGGACCTACGAGCAGTACTTC. Protein sequence: CAWTSGTYEQYF.

The chain recombines TRBV15 with TRBJ2-1; tentatively, D is TRBD1 (6 bases). V was trimmed by 4 bases and J by 9 bases, leaving 13 bases between them. CDR3 length: 13 residues. Germline V CDR1 and CDR2: LNHNV, YYDKDF (reference sequence). The DNA of the CDR3 is TGTGCCACCAGCACTAGGGGGAGCGCTGAGCAGTTCTTC. Translation: CATSTRGSAEQFF.

J is TRBJ2-3 and V is TRBV29-1, with TRBD2 matching over 7 bases. V lost 4 bases to trimming and J lost 4 bases; unmatched junction nucleotides: 5. This CDR3 is 13 amino acids long. In germline, CDR1 is SQVTM, CDR2 ANQGSEA. The CDR3 here is CSVGGGGPDTQYF. CDR3 nucleotides: TGCAGCGTTGGGGGCGGGGGACCAGATACGCAGTATTTT.

This clone was counted only a few times. The genes are TRBV4-1 and TRBJ2-3; TRBD2 matches 7 bases. The CDR3 loop spans 16 amino acids. The germline CDR1 and CDR2 sequences are MGHRA and YSYEKL. V trimming: 1 base; J trimming: 3 bases; junction bases outside the gene matches: 7. In nucleotides, the CDR3 is TGCGCCAGCAGCCAAGGCGTGGGGAGGGGTACAGATACGCAGTATTTT. It encodes CASSQGVGRGTDTQYF.

This clone showed up just once. The chain carries TRBV27 and TRBJ1-5, with TRBD1 as a possible D gene (5 bases). Trimming pared 3 bases from V and 7 bases from J, leaving 10 bases between. CDR3 length: 13 residues. From germline, CDR1 is MNHEY and CDR2 SMNVEV (reference sequence). CDR3 nucleotides: TGTGCCAGCAGTTTGCAGGGTTCACAGCCCCAGCATTTT. This encodes CASSLQGSQPQHF.

This chain's CDR3 is CASSGGSIYNEQFF. CDR3 DNA sequence: TGTGCCAGCAGTGGAGGTAGTATCTACAATGAGCAGTTCTTC. This chain connects TRBV2 to TRBJ2-1, with D uncertain. Germline lookup yields CDR1 SNHLY and CDR2 FYNNEI. Trimming left V 4 bases short and J 3 bases short, with 10 bases between. The CDR3 runs 14 residues.

This chain uses TRBV29-1 with TRBJ2-5; no reliable D call. This CDR3 is built from 13 residues. The ends were cut back, 1 base at V and 1 base at J, with 7 bases in the middle. Per germline, CDR1 SQVTM and CDR2 ANQGSEA. CDR3 loop: CSVEAAIQETQYF. CDR3 bases: TGCAGCGTTGAAGCGGCAATCCAAGAGACCCAGTACTTC. The full variable domain, rest sourced from reference TRBV29-1 and TRBJ2-5, is SAVISQKPSRDICQRGTSLTIQCQVDSQVTMMFWYRQQPGQSLTLIATANQGSEATYESGFVIDKFPISRPNLTFSTLTVSNMSPEDSSIYLCSVEAAIQETQYFGPGTRLLVL.

Only a few counts were recorded for this clone. The chain recombines TRBV7-8 with TRBJ1-5, with TRBD1 identical over 10 bases. With 1 base clipped from V and 7 bases from J, the junction kept 7 bases outside the gene matches. The CDR3 has 16 residues. From germline, CDR1 is SGHVS and CDR2 FQNEAQ. CDR3 DNA sequence: TGTGCCAGCAGCTTAGTGGGGACAGGGGTGGGGCAGCCCCAGCATTTT. This encodes CASSLVGTGVGQPQHF.

The V and J genes are TRBV29-1 and TRBJ2-1, with 14 bases fitting TRBD2. CDR3 length: 15 amino acids. Germline V gene sequence: CDR1 SQVTM, CDR2 ANQGSEA. V was pared by 7 bases and J by 9 bases, with 11 bases of the junction left unmatched. CDR3 sequence (DNA): TGCAGCGCTCCGGGACTAGCGGGGGAATTGGGTGAGCAGTTCTTC. It encodes CSAPGLAGELGEQFF.

CDR3 sequence (DNA): TGTGCCAGCACCAGGAGGGGGAACAATGAGCAGTTCTTC. It yields the protein CASTRRGNNEQFF. V usage is TRBV6-5 and J usage is TRBJ2-1; D is tentatively TRBD1 or TRBD2 (6 bases each). The V gene's germline CDR1 is MNHEY and CDR2 SVGAGI. This CDR3 has 13 amino acids. With 7 bases removed from V and 5 bases from J, the gap between germline ends came to 12 bases.

This clone was counted a single time. V is TRBV29-1 and J is TRBJ1-2; 11 nucleotides agree with TRBD1. Trimming cost V 3 bases and J 10 bases; bases outside gene matches: 1. CDR3 size: 11 residues. The V gene's germline CDR1 is SQVTM and CDR2 ANQGSEA. This CDR3 is CSVEDRGLYTF. DNA of the CDR3: TGCAGCGTTGAGGACAGGGGGCTCTACACCTTC.

The chain combines TRBV9 with TRBJ2-1; weak D call: TRBD2 (6 bases). Trimming removed 4 bases from V and 4 bases from J, with 15 bases in between. This CDR3 spans 15 amino acids. Germline V lookup: CDR1 SGDLS, CDR2 YYNGEE. The DNA of the CDR3 is TGTGCCAGCAGCCCTCGGACTACTACATACAATGAGCAGTTCTTC. Translated, it gives CASSPRTTTYNEQFF.

The CDR3 sequence is CASSLVLDYNEQFF. The CDR3 nucleotides read TGTGCCAGCAGCTTAGTCCTCGATTACAATGAGCAGTTCTTC. The chain combines TRBV7-9 with TRBJ2-1, with no clear D. V was clipped by 1 base and J by 4 bases, with 8 bases between them. The CDR3 is 14 amino acids. From germline, CDR1 is SEHNR and CDR2 FQNEAQ (reference sequence). Combining the CDR3 with reference TRBV7-9 and TRBJ2-1 gives the whole variable domain DTGVSQNPRHKITKRGQNVTFRCDPISEHNRLYWYRQTLGQGPEFLTYFQNEAQLEKSRLLSDRFSAERPKGSFSTLEIQRTEQGDSAMYLCASSLVLDYNEQFFGPGTRLTVL.

This chain joins TRBV30 and TRBJ1-5; no definite D call. The CDR3 sequence is 13 residues long. V dropped 0 bases and J dropped 5 bases, with 8 bases sitting between them. Germline assignment: CDR1 GTSNPN and CDR2 SVGIG (reference sequence). The CDR3 DNA follows: TGTGCCTGGAGTGTCGCTACGCATCAGCCCCAGCATTTT. Translating gives CAWSVATHQPQHF.

This chain connects TRBV19 to TRBJ1-2, with no clear D. The CDR3 spans 15 residues. Germline V gene sequence: CDR1 LNHDA, CDR2 SQIVND (reference sequence). The V gene lost 5 bases and the J gene lost 2 bases, with 15 bases spanning the gap. The CDR3 nucleotides are TGTGCCAGTAGTCCGGCACATGCTCCGAACTATGGCTACACCTTC. Its translation: CASSPAHAPNYGYTF.

CDR3 in DNA: TGTGCCAGCAGTCGACAGATAAGCACAGATACGCAGTATTTT. Residues: CASSRQISTDTQYF. This chain connects TRBV6-5 to TRBJ2-3; D might be TRBD1 (5 bases). V was cut by 5 bases and J by 0 bases, with 9 bases left in between. The CDR3 is 14 amino acids. The germline V gene encodes CDR1 MNHEY and CDR2 SVGAGI.

The chain joins TRBV9 to TRBJ2-1; D is undetermined. With 9 bases removed from V and 1 base from J, the gap between germline ends came to 8 bases. The CDR3 covers 12 residues. CDR1 SGDLS and CDR2 YYNGEE come from the germline V gene. CDR3 region: CATGVSYNEQFF. As DNA, the CDR3 is TGTGCCACCGGAGTATCCTACAATGAGCAGTTCTTC.

This chain connects TRBV6-1 to TRBJ1-1, with 8 nucleotides matching TRBD1. This CDR3 spans 13 amino acids. Germline V CDR1 and CDR2: MNHNS, SASEGT. V was pared by 7 bases and J by 4 bases, with 5 bases of the junction left unmatched. The CDR3 spells CASTQGASTEAFF. CDR3 DNA: TGTGCCAGCACCCAGGGGGCGAGCACTGAAGCTTTCTTT.

The chain combines TRBV30 with TRBJ2-5; 7 bases fit TRBD2. The J call could be wrong; TRBJ2-7 is a better fit for the DNA end. The CDR3 covers 12 residues. CDR1 is GTSNPN and CDR2 is SVGIG in the germline V gene (reference sequence). This CDR3 is CAWSRGRGEQYF. The CDR3 DNA sequence: TGTGCCTGGAGTCGCGGGAGAGGCGAGCAGTACTTC.

The chain recombines TRBV19 with TRBJ2-7; 8 bases fit TRBD1. Germline CDR1 and CDR2: LNHDA and SQIVND (reference sequence). This CDR3 has 18 amino acids. V trimming: 5 bases; J trimming: 0 bases; junction bases outside the gene matches: 15. For the CDR3, the DNA is TGTGCCAGTAGTTGTCGGGTTCGGGACAGGCTTTACTCCTACGAGCAGTACTTC. Translating gives CASSCRVRDRLYSYEQYF.

The V gene is TRBV7-2, the J gene TRBJ2-5; D possibly corresponds to TRBD1 (5 bases). The germline V gene encodes CDR1 SGHTA and CDR2 FQGNSA. Trimming cost V 3 bases and J 5 bases, with 16 bases left between them. The CDR3 is made up of 15 amino acids. DNA for the CDR3: TGTGCCAGCAGCTTTGCAGGGCAGATCTCGGAGACCCAGTACTTC. Its translation: CASSFAGQISETQYF.

The V gene is TRBV13, the J gene TRBJ1-2, with TRBD1 matching over 8 bases. Looked up from germline, CDR1 is PRHDT and CDR2 is FYEKMQ (reference sequence). The CDR3 runs to 13 residues. J was trimmed by 8 bases and V by 8 bases; bases with no gene match: 10. The CDR3 DNA is TGTGCCAGCCCATCACAGGGGGGAAAAGGCTACACCTTC. Amino acids: CASPSQGGKGYTF.

The chain couples TRBV18 to TRBJ2-1, with D perhaps TRBD2 (6 bases). CDR3 length equals 14 residues. With 3 bases removed from V and 8 bases from J, the gap between germline ends came to 14 bases. Germline V gene data show CDR1 as KGHSH and CDR2 as LQKENI. DNA of the CDR3: TGTGCCAGCTCACCTCAGGAGGGCTTCGATGAGCAGTTCTTC. As protein: CASSPQEGFDEQFF.